Sequencing of this T cell receptor beta chain was carried out in a study of control samples from healthy donors and cancer patients. Profiled with immunoSEQ multiplex PCR; TCRdb holds only in-frame clones, not every one. The sample has about 120,000 clones, roughly 92% seen once. The sequenced sample consisted of PBMCs. This receptor was obtained from a man aged 80 or over with head and neck cancer.

CDR3 in DNA: TGTGCCAGCAGCTTAGGGGCTAGGGGTTTGAATGAGCAGTTCTTC. Translation: CASSLGARGLNEQFF. This chain joins TRBV13 and TRBJ2-1; D is possibly TRBD1 (5 bases). The CDR3 extends over 15 amino acids. CDR1 is PRHDT, CDR2 FYEKMQ, per germline (reference sequence). Trimming left V 0 bases short and J 7 bases short, with 13 bases between.